Below, one T cell receptor beta chain is given with its context. The antigen is unknown. Assay: immunoSEQ multiplex PCR; the TCRdb copy retains only in-frame clones and omits some. Among about 76,000 clones listed, less than 95% were seen once. This sample is drawn from a study of cytomegalovirus exposure and HLA in healthy donors. Broader study findings: One later analysis, an examination of the 120 validation repertoires, found that first-cohort TCR clusters tended to co-occur in them. CMV antigen specificity of a few CMV-associated chains was confirmed in vitro.

Per germline, CDR1 GTSNPN and CDR2 SVGIG (reference sequence). The V and J ends lost 1 base and 3 bases, in that order; junction bases with no gene match: 5. The CDR3 totals 16 residues. The chain uses TRBV30 and TRBJ2-2, with 10 positions matching TRBD1. Sequenced sample: PBMCs. This TCR came from a woman aged 18-29 years in good health and CMV-seronegative. The CDR3 loop is CAWSDSGTGDTGELFF. The CDR3 region has the DNA TGTGCCTGGAGTGATTCCGGGACAGGGGACACCGGGGAGCTGTTTTTT.